This T cell receptor (beta chain) was sequenced during a study of CD8+CD57+ T cells in acquired aplastic anemia. Genomic DNA acted as the template from which TCR beta VDJ combination and CDR3 sequence profiling were carried out. MiXCR was run by TCRdb on the reads, yielding one entry per CDR3 protein. The profile covers 95,000 to 120,000 distinct CDR3 sequences, with around 53% appearing a single time and 30% to 40% taken by the ten largest. The CDR3 spans 11 residues. The ends were cut back, 2 bases at V and 8 bases at J, with 4 bases in the middle. Germline V gives CDR1 SNHLY, CDR2 FYNNEI. The chain joins TRBV2 to TRBJ2-1; D is unresolved. The specimen was sorted CD4+, CD8+, or CD8+CD57+ T cells (not recorded which) from PBMCs. The TCR comes from a human donor in good health, serving as a control. The CDR3 here is CASSEQYEQFF. The CDR3 DNA reads as TGTGCCAGCAGTGAACAGTATGAGCAGTTCTTC.